The 10 T cell receptor beta chains in this list originate from one sample, sequenced in a study of identical twins. Each CDR3 protein gets one entry after TCRdb re-called the 5' RACE reads with MiXCR. The sample yields some 710,000 distinct CDR3 sequences, around 6% seen once. The sequencing sample was made of naive T cells sorted from blood. The source is a man younger than 35 in good health.

This clonotype was seen ten or more times. The chain is built from TRBV9 and TRBJ2-7, with a weak D call TRBD2 (6 bases). Germline-derived CDR1 and CDR2 are SGDLS and YYNGEE. Trimming left V 2 bases short and J 2 bases short, with 11 bases between. The CDR3 is made up of 14 amino acids. CDR3 coding DNA: TGTGCCAGCAGCGTGACGGGGACTGCCTACGAGCAGTACTTC. Its protein product is CASSVTGTAYEQYF.

This rearrangement joins TRBV3-1 to TRBJ2-2; the D gene is possibly TRBD2 (5 bases). Germline V lookup: CDR1 LGHDT, CDR2 YNNKEL (reference sequence). The ends were cut back, 4 bases at V and 1 base at J, with 10 bases in the middle. This CDR3 comprises 15 residues. The CDR3 nucleotides are TGTGCCAGCAGCCCCCCAGCGGAGAACACCGGGGAGCTGTTTTTT. It yields the protein CASSPPAENTGELFF.

This clonotype was seen repeatedly, ten times or more. The J gene is TRBJ2-5, the V gene TRBV20-1; the match to TRBD2 covers 7 bases. V gave up 1 base and J gave up 2 bases; unmatched junction bases: 4. Per germline, CDR1 DFQATT and CDR2 SNEGSKA (reference sequence). This CDR3 spans 14 amino acids. CDR3 bases: TGCAGTGCTAGAGCTGGGACTACTCAAGAGACCCAGTACTTC. Translation: CSARAGTTQETQYF.

J is TRBJ2-7 and V is TRBV28; 9 bases are shared with TRBD1. Looked up from germline, CDR1 is MDHEN and CDR2 is SYDVKM. Unmatched junction bases numbered 7, after V lost 5 bases and J lost 5 bases. This CDR3 is 14 amino acids long. CDR3 DNA sequence: TGTGCCAGCAGTCGACCCGGGACAGGGAACGAGCAGTACTTC. This sequence encodes CASSRPGTGNEQYF.

This clonotype was counted many times. The CDR3 here is CSVTRGADTQYF. The CDR3, as DNA: TGCAGCGTGACAAGGGGGGCCGATACGCAGTATTTT. V usage is TRBV29-1 and J usage is TRBJ2-3; D could derive from TRBD1 or TRBD2 (6 bases each). V lost 6 bases, J lost 6 bases, and 13 bases lay in between. The CDR3 contains 12 residues. Germline CDR1 is SQVTM and CDR2 is ANQGSEA.

This clonotype showed up just a few times. V and J are TRBV27 and TRBJ2-3; either TRBD1 or TRBD2 may fit D (5 bases each). This CDR3 comprises 14 residues. The V end was cut by 5 bases, the J end by 4 bases, with 13 bases between. The germline V gene encodes CDR1 MNHEY and CDR2 SMNVEV (reference sequence). This CDR3 reads CASSPTLGADTQYF. The DNA of the CDR3 is TGTGCCAGCAGTCCCACCTTGGGGGCAGATACGCAGTATTTT.

This clonotype was seen a few times. V usage is TRBV30 and J usage is TRBJ2-7, with 10 bases that match TRBD1. Germline lookup yields CDR1 GTSNPN and CDR2 SVGIG (reference sequence). The CDR3 covers 14 residues. V shed 2 bases and J 2 bases; nucleotides not matched to a gene: 3. CDR3 in amino acids: CAWSTGQGAYEQYF. CDR3 nucleotides: TGTGCCTGGAGTACAGGACAGGGGGCCTACGAGCAGTACTTC.

This clonotype occurred many times. This chain uses TRBV10-3 with TRBJ2-7; no reliable D call. Germline V gene data show CDR1 as ENHRY and CDR2 as SYGVKD. The CDR3 sequence is 11 residues long. The V end lost 3 bases, the J end lost 6 bases, and 6 bases lay between the germline ends. The CDR3 region has the DNA TGTGCCATCAGTGAAACCTCCGAGCAGTACTTC. Translating gives CAISETSEQYF.

The CDR3 DNA reads TGTGCCAGCAGCTTCTCTAGCGGGAGGACCACAGATACGCAGTATTTT. The encoded protein is CASSFSSGRTTDTQYF. This chain uses TRBV7-2 with TRBJ2-3; 11 nucleotides agree with TRBD2. Trimming took 3 bases from V and 2 from J; bases not matched to a gene: 4. The germline V gene has CDR1 SGHTA and CDR2 FQGNSA. The CDR3 has 16 amino acids.

This clonotype was picked up many times. The CDR3 sequence: CASSRNSGRGNEQFF. CDR3 nucleotide sequence: TGTGCCAGCTCACGGAATAGCGGGAGAGGCAATGAGCAGTTCTTC. The genes are TRBV18 and TRBJ2-1, with TRBD2 matching 9 bases. Trimming took 4 bases from V and 6 from J; bases not matched to a gene: 7. From germline, CDR1 is KGHSH and CDR2 LQKENI. The CDR3 has 15 residues.